The 27 T cell receptor beta chains in this list originate from one sample, sequenced in a study of shared clonotypes between healthy human individuals. Naive CD8 cells comprised CD45RO-negative, CCR7-positively selected cells, excluding terminally differentiated effector memory CD45RA+ cells. The assay was immunoSEQ multiplex PCR, and TCRdb's table has in-frame clones only and misses some. Of under 2,000,000 clones in the sample, roughly 94% were seen once. The sequenced material came from naive CD8+ T cells sorted from blood. These receptors originate from a young man in good health.

The rearrangement links TRBV5-4 to TRBJ1-2, with 8 bases lining up with TRBD1. Germline V gene data show CDR1 as SGHNT and CDR2 as YYREEE (reference sequence). V was clipped by 3 bases and J by 8 bases; unmatched bases: 6. The CDR3 has 13 amino acids. CDR3 loop: CASSSRGPGGYTF. CDR3 sequence (DNA): TGTGCCAGCAGCTCCAGGGGGCCTGGGGGCTACACCTTC.

The rearrangement uses TRBV19 and TRBJ2-3, with TRBD2 identical over 12 bases. The CDR3 consists of 16 residues. V was clipped by 5 bases and J by 2 bases; unmatched bases: 5. CDR1 is LNHDA and CDR2 is SQIVND in the germline V gene (reference sequence). The CDR3 loop reads CASSPRTSGNTDTQYF. Written as DNA, the CDR3 is TGTGCCAGTAGTCCGAGGACTAGCGGGAACACAGATACGCAGTATTTT.

A remark on this clone: Other nucleotide sequences from this sample produce the same CDR3. The chain carries TRBV7-9 and TRBJ2-7; D is ambiguous. Trimming took 2 bases from V and 2 from J, leaving 4 bases between them. Germline V CDR1 and CDR2: SEHNR, FQNEAQ (reference sequence). This CDR3 contains 12 residues. CDR3 DNA: TGTGCCAGCAGCTTATCGACCTACGAGCAGTACTTC. It specifies CASSLSTYEQYF. Based on the CDR3 plus reference TRBV7-9 and TRBJ2-7, the full variable domain is DTGVSQNPRHKITKRGQNVTFRCDPISEHNRLYWYRQTLGQGPEFLTYFQNEAQLEKSRLLSDRFSAERPKGSFSTLEIQRTEQGDSAMYLCASSLSTYEQYFGPGTRLTVT.

The chain combines TRBV7-2 with TRBJ2-5, with D possibly TRBD1 on 6 matching bases. Germline V CDR1 and CDR2: SGHTA, FQGNSA. The CDR3 covers 14 residues. V shed 1 base and J shed 5 bases, with 11 bases lying between them. CDR3 sequence reads: CASSLGQVRETQYF. In DNA form, the CDR3 reads TGTGCCAGCAGCTTAGGACAGGTGAGGGAGACCCAGTACTTC.

The chain recombines TRBV6-1 with TRBJ2-1; 11 nucleotides match TRBD2. The germline V gene encodes CDR1 MNHNS and CDR2 SASEGT. The CDR3 consists of 16 residues. The trim removed 3 bases at V and 8 bases at J, leaving 9 bases unmatched. This chain's CDR3 is CASSENSLAGDDEQFF. The CDR3 region has the DNA TGTGCCAGCAGTGAGAATTCACTAGCGGGAGACGATGAGCAGTTCTTC.

The V and J genes are TRBV19 and TRBJ1-6; D gene ambiguous. Trimming left V 10 bases short and J 4 bases short, with 14 bases between. Germline-derived CDR1 and CDR2 are LNHDA and SQIVND (reference sequence). This CDR3 has 14 residues. The CDR3 spells CATGIEAYNSPLHF. CDR3 DNA: TGTGCCACCGGGATTGAGGCATATAATTCACCCCTCCACTTT.

This clone occurred once. V usage is TRBV19 and J usage is TRBJ1-5; 8 bases are shared with TRBD1. The CDR3 is 12 amino acids. Germline CDR1 reads LNHDA; CDR2 reads SQIVND (reference sequence). Losses at the gene ends were 7 bases for V and 7 bases for J; bases not matched to a gene: 3. In nucleotides, the CDR3 is TGTGCCAGTATGAGACAGGGGCAGCCCCAGCATTTT. Its protein product is CASMRQGQPQHF.

The rearrangement uses TRBV4-3 and TRBJ2-1, with D possibly being TRBD2 (6 bases). V lost 1 base and J 2 bases, leaving 12 bases between the germline ends. CDR1 is LGHNA, CDR2 YSLEER, per germline. This CDR3 contains 16 residues. CDR3 region: CASSQAGGTAYNEQFF. In DNA, the CDR3 is TGCGCCAGCAGCCAAGCCGGCGGGACTGCCTACAATGAGCAGTTCTTC.

The chain's CDR3 is CASSQGGGGANYGYTF. CDR3 bases: TGCGCCAGCAGCCAAGGGGGCGGGGGCGCCAACTATGGCTACACCTTC. V is TRBV4-1 and J is TRBJ1-2, with D possibly TRBD1 on 6 matching bases. Germline V gene lookup returns CDR1 MGHRA and CDR2 YSYEKL. The CDR3 totals 16 residues. Trimming removed 1 base from V and 2 bases from J, with 14 bases in between.

V and J are TRBV30 and TRBJ2-2; a weak D match, TRBD2 (6 bases). The CDR3 loop spans 13 amino acids. The germline gives CDR1 GTSNPN, CDR2 SVGIG (reference sequence). V was cut by 5 bases and J by 1 base, with 8 bases left in between. DNA of the CDR3: TGTGCCTGGGGAGGGGAGAACACCGGGGAGCTGTTTTTT. Protein: CAWGGENTGELFF.

The chain links TRBV6-6 to TRBJ2-1, with 10 bases identical to TRBD2. The CDR3 totals 14 residues. Trimming took 3 bases from V and 9 from J; bases not matched to a gene: 5. From germline, CDR1 is MNHNY and CDR2 SVGAGI (reference sequence). CDR3 DNA sequence: TGTGCCAGCAGTTATACTAGCGGGACTTCTGAGCAGTTCTTC. It codes for CASSYTSGTSEQFF.

Here the CDR3 DNA reads TGTGCCAGCAGTTACTCGAGACAGGGATTATACGAGCAGTACTTC. Its translation: CASSYSRQGLYEQYF. The chain employs TRBV6-5 and TRBJ2-7; 7 bases fit TRBD1. The junction had 6 bases not matched to a gene; V was cut back by 0 bases and J by 4 bases. The CDR3 is 15 residues long. CDR1 MNHEY and CDR2 SVGAGI come from the germline V gene.

The V and J genes are TRBV13 and TRBJ2-7; TRBD2 agrees at 11 bases. Trimming took 3 bases from V and 4 from J; bases not matched to a gene: 2. The length of the CDR3 is 14 residues. Germline V gene sequence: CDR1 PRHDT, CDR2 FYEKMQ (reference sequence). The CDR3 bases are TGTGCCAGCAGCTTGACTAGCGGGAAATACGAGCAGTACTTC. Translation: CASSLTSGKYEQYF.

Of note for this clone: Other DNA sequences in the same sample also yield this CDR3. This chain joins TRBV7-9 and TRBJ1-2; no firm D call. There are 12 residues in the CDR3. V was pared by 0 bases and J by 6 bases, with 5 bases between. Germline values: CDR1 SEHNR, CDR2 FQNEAQ (reference sequence). CDR3 loop: CASSLASDGYTF. CDR3 nucleotides: TGTGCCAGCAGCTTAGCATCCGATGGCTACACCTTC. Complete variable domain (other parts from reference TRBV7-9 and TRBJ1-2): DTGVSQNPRHKITKRGQNVTFRCDPISEHNRLYWYRQTLGQGPEFLTYFQNEAQLEKSRLLSDRFSAERPKGSFSTLEIQRTEQGDSAMYLCASSLASDGYTFGSGTRLTVV.

V gene TRBV13 combines with J gene TRBJ2-5; 13 positions agree with TRBD2. The CDR3 is 16 residues long. Germline V gene lookup returns CDR1 PRHDT and CDR2 FYEKMQ (reference sequence). The ends lost 4 bases at V and 1 base at J; junction bases unmatched: 3. CDR3 bases: TGTGCCAGCAGCTCCGGACTAGCGGGGGCCCAAGAGACCCAGTACTTC. Translation gives CASSSGLAGAQETQYF.

This chain connects TRBV15 to TRBJ2-4, with a tentative D call TRBD1 (7 bases). Per germline, CDR1 LNHNV and CDR2 YYDKDF (reference sequence). The CDR3 is 16 residues long. V lost 0 bases, J lost 3 bases, and 12 bases lay in between. DNA for the CDR3: TGTGCCACCAGCAGAGAAACAGGGGAGGACAAAAACATTCAGTACTTC. This translates into CATSRETGEDKNIQYF.

The genes are TRBV2 and TRBJ2-7; TRBD1 matches at 8 bases. CDR3 length: 15 amino acids. The junction had 7 bases not matched to a gene; V was cut back by 4 bases and J by 2 bases. Germline loops: CDR1 SNHLY, CDR2 FYNNEI. The CDR3: CASSVEQGETYEQYF. The CDR3 nucleotides read TGTGCCAGCAGTGTAGAACAGGGGGAGACCTACGAGCAGTACTTC.

V is TRBV4-1 and J is TRBJ2-1; D is perhaps TRBD1 or TRBD2 (11 bases each). Germline V gives CDR1 MGHRA, CDR2 YSYEKL. The CDR3 is 20 amino acids. V dropped 5 bases and J dropped 7 bases, with 33 bases sitting between them. The CDR3 region is CASSDTSGTGGLAASNEQFF. The CDR3 DNA sequence: TGCGCCAGCAGCGACACATCCGGGACAGGGGGACTAGCGGCCTCTAATGAGCAGTTCTTC.

CDR3: CASWGGTGGEEQFF. CDR3 sequence (DNA): TGTGCCAGCTGGGGGGGGACAGGGGGCGAGGAGCAGTTCTTC. The chain recombines TRBV27 with TRBJ2-1; 12 nucleotides line up with TRBD1. This CDR3 has 14 residues. CDR1 and CDR2 from the germline V gene are MNHEY and SMNVEV (reference sequence). With V trimmed by 8 bases and J by 10 bases, 9 bases remained unmatched.

This chain uses TRBV6-1 with TRBJ2-3, with 7 bases that match TRBD1. This CDR3 has 15 residues. J lost 1 base, V lost 4 bases, and 5 bases had no gene match. In germline, CDR1 is MNHNS, CDR2 SASEGT. CDR3 protein: CASSGGQPGTDTQYF. CDR3 nucleotides: TGTGCCAGCAGTGGGGGACAGCCCGGCACAGATACGCAGTATTTT.

This clone was seen only once. Other DNA sequences within the sample encode an identical CDR3. The chain employs TRBV7-9 and TRBJ2-1; perhaps D is TRBD1 or TRBD2 (5 bases each). The CDR3 runs to 11 residues. CDR1 is SEHNR and CDR2 is FQNEAQ in the germline V gene (reference sequence). V was shortened by 3 bases and J by 10 bases, with 7 bases between the two germline ends. The CDR3 DNA sequence: TGTGCCAGCAGCTTGGGACCAGAGCAGTTCTTC. Protein product: CASSLGPEQFF.

The chain joins TRBV7-8 to TRBJ1-5; TRBD1 might be the D (5 bases). This CDR3 contains 21 residues. V shed 5 bases and J shed 0 bases, with 29 bases lying between them. Germline V gives CDR1 SGHVS, CDR2 FQNEAQ. CDR3 nucleotides: TGTGCCAGCAGCCAACCCGTTGAAGGGACGCCTAGGGGTGGTAGCAATCAGCCCCAGCATTTT. It yields the protein CASSQPVEGTPRGGSNQPQHF.

This sequence joins TRBV9 and TRBJ2-5, with 12 bases fitting TRBD2. With V trimmed by 4 bases and J by 4 bases, 5 bases remained unmatched. This CDR3 has 15 amino acids. Germline values: CDR1 SGDLS, CDR2 YYNGEE. CDR3 amino acids: CASSPQGLAGETQYF. In DNA form, the CDR3 reads TGTGCCAGCAGCCCCCAGGGACTAGCGGGAGAGACCCAGTACTTC.

The rearrangement joins TRBV6-5 to TRBJ2-2; D unresolved. CDR3 size: 15 residues. V lost 2 bases and J 6 bases, leaving 13 bases between the germline ends. CDR1 and CDR2 from the germline V gene are MNHEY and SVGAGI. The CDR3 here is CASSYDREEAGELFF. CDR3 bases: TGTGCCAGCAGTTACGATAGGGAAGAAGCCGGGGAGCTGTTTTTT.

This chain joins TRBV19 and TRBJ1-5, with TRBD1 matching 7 bases. The trim removed 8 bases at V and 2 bases at J, leaving 9 bases unmatched. The CDR3 has 15 residues. CDR1 LNHDA and CDR2 SQIVND come from the germline V gene (reference sequence). Here the CDR3 reads CASLADREGNQPQHF. CDR3 in DNA: TGTGCCAGTCTCGCTGACAGGGAAGGCAATCAGCCCCAGCATTTT.

This clone was detected only once. This rearrangement joins TRBV5-6 to TRBJ2-7; D perhaps matches TRBD2 (6 bases). CDR3 length equals 16 residues. V was pared by 7 bases and J by 0 bases, with 20 bases between. Per germline, CDR1 SGHDT and CDR2 YYEEEE. CDR3: CASAWGRSGGSYEQYF. CDR3 nucleotides: TGTGCCAGCGCCTGGGGGAGGTCCGGGGGCTCCTACGAGCAGTACTTC. Based on the CDR3 plus reference TRBV5-6 and TRBJ2-7, the full variable domain is DAGVTQSPTHLIKTRGQQVTLRCSPKSGHDTVSWYQQALGQGPQFIFQYYEEEERQRGNFPDRFSGHQFPNYSSELNVNALLLGDSALYLCASAWGRSGGSYEQYFGPGTRLTVT.

The J gene is TRBJ2-1, the V gene TRBV25-1; TRBD1 matches at 7 bases. V gave up 4 bases and J gave up 9 bases; unmatched junction bases: 6. This CDR3 has 13 amino acids. Germline loops: CDR1 MGHDK, CDR2 SYGVNS. The CDR3 DNA reads as TGTGCCAGCAGTGCCTCGACAGGGACTGAGCAGTTCTTC. Protein sequence: CASSASTGTEQFF.